A few counts support the clone carrying this TCR beta chain. The table came from immunoSEQ multiplex PCR; TCRdb's copy has only in-frame clones and leaves some out. The sample has 200,000 to 250,000 clones, roughly 90% seen once. The treatment denotes: over 15 received Ad26.COV2.S at low or high dose, single or two shots; a few received placebo; per-sample allocation not given. Samples analyzed were those drawn on day 63 after the first vaccine or placebo injection. The sample comes from a study of Ad26.COV2.S vaccination and SARS-CoV-2 variants. Germline CDR1 and CDR2: SGHTA and FQGTGA. There are 15 residues in the CDR3. Trimming removed 5 bases from V and 2 bases from J; junction bases left unmatched: 4.

Sequences were derived from peripheral blood, sampled in a trial of Ad26.COV2.S vaccine versus placebo. This TCR was sampled from a person between 18 and 60 years old who received the Ad26.COV2.S COVID-19 vaccine or a placebo. The V and J genes are TRBV7-3 and TRBJ2-5, with 11 positions matching TRBD2. This CDR3 reads CASSASGGLQETQYF. In nucleotides, the CDR3 is TGTGCCAGCAGCGCTAGCGGGGGGCTACAAGAGACCCAGTACTTC.